This T cell receptor beta chain emerged from a study of shared clonotypes between healthy human individuals. Study conclusions and caveats: Blood was the sole source, and tissue repertoires probably differ.

Participating donors were healthy, HIV-negative adults free of recent acute infections or vaccinations. In the case of this clone: Its antigen is not known.

The authors ran the assay at deep level. Each subset's genomic DNA was shared equally among a number of immunoSEQ plates. Repertoires were generated with immunoSEQ multiplex PCR, while TCRdb's copy carries only in-frame clones and drops some. Found here are some 450,000 clones, approximately 77% of them singletons; the top ten hold about 12%. The CDR3 consists of 14 residues. Germline V gene data show CDR1 as SGHAT and CDR2 as FQNNGV. The ends were cut back, 0 bases at V and 5 bases at J, with 9 bases in the middle. The receptor was isolated from a woman aged 40 to 50 in good health. Some clones in this sample may be carry-over from other donors' samples. The genes are TRBV11-2 and TRBJ2-3; a possible D gene is TRBD1 (6 bases). The sequenced material came from PBMCs. The CDR3 bases are TGTGCCAGCAGCTTAGATCAGGGGAGAGATACGCAGTATTTT. Its protein product is CASSLDQGRDTQYF.